This TCR beta chain was retrieved from a study of T cell repertoires in cytomegalovirus infection. Study-wide points: CMV-specific TCR beta clonotypes restricted by HLA-C dominated the ex vivo response.

Germline loops: CDR1 WSHSY, CDR2 SAAADI. The CDR3 runs 14 residues. The V and J ends lost 2 bases and 9 bases, in that order; junction bases with no gene match: 4. MiXCR was run by TCRdb on the reads, yielding one entry per CDR3 protein. The sample carries about 830,000 distinct CDR3 sequences, over 25% recorded once. A few counts support this clonotype. Its antigen is undetermined. The chain has TRBV10-2 and TRBJ2-2; 9 bases are a match to TRBD2. This TCR derives from a human donor in good health (CMV status not recorded). Some clones in this sample may be carry-over from other donors' samples. Specimen: cultured CD8+ T cells from PBMCs, collected from culture after CMV antigen stimulation. CDR3 amino acids: CASSEKRGAWELFF. CDR3 DNA sequence: TGCGCCAGCAGTGAGAAGCGGGGGGCCTGGGAGCTGTTTTTT.